This TCR beta chain stems from a study of Graves' ophthalmopathy and Graves' hyperthyroidism. Serum thyroxine and TRAb, along with clinical symptoms, thyroid ultrasound and orbital computed tomography, were what diagnosis relied on. With 7 bases removed from V and 5 bases from J, the gap between germline ends came to 11 bases. This CDR3 region has 12 residues. The germline gives CDR1 MDHEN, CDR2 SYDVKM. RNA transcripts were the source from which TCR beta CDR3 regions were amplified. In the first round, RT-PCR was carried out with HTBI primers, and a multiplex PCR formed the second round. One entry per CDR3 protein, called by TCRdb with MiXCR from the multiplex PCR reads. The sample carries 400,000 or so distinct CDR3 sequences, just over 15% recorded once. This clonotype was seen ten or more times.

Specimen: peripheral blood. This chain uses TRBV28 with TRBJ1-1; D uncertain. This sequence was found in a woman between 18 and 30 years old with stable Graves' hyperthyroidism. The CDR3 DNA follows: TGTGCCAGCACCGAGCCTATGACTGAAGCTTTCTTT. Amino acids: CASTEPMTEAFF.